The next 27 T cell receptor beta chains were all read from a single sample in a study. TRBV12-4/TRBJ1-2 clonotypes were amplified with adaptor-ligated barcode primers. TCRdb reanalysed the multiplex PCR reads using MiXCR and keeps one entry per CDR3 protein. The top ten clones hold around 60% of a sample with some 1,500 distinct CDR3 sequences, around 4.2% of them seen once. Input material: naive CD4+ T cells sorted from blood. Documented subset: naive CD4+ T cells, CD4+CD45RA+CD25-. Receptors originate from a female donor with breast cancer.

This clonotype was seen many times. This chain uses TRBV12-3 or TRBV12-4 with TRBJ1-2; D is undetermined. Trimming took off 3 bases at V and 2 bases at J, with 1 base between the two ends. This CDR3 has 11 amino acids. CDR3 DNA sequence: TGTGCCAGCAGTTTCAACTATGGCTACACCTTC. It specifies CASSFNYGYTF.

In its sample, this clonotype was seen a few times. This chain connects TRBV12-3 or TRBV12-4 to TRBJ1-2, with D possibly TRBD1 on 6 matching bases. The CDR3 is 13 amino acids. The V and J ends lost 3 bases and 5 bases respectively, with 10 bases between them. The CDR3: CASSLNTGYGYTF. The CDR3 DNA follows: TGTGCCAGCAGTTTGAACACAGGGTATGGCTACACCTTC.

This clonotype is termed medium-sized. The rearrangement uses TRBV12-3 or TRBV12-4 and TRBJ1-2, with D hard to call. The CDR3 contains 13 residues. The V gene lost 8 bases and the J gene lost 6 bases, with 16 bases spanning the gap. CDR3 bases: TGTGCCAGCGGAAAAGGGAGGGAGCATGGCTACACCTTC. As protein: CASGKGREHGYTF.

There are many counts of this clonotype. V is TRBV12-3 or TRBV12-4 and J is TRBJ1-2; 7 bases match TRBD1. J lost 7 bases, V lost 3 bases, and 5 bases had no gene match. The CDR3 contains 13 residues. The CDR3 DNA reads TGTGCCAGCAGTTTCGACAGGGAGGGTGGCTACACCTTC. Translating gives CASSFDREGGYTF.

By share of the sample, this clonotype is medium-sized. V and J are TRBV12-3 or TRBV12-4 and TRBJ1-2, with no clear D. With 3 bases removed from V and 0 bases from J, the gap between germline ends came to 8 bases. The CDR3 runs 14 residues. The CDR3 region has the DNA TGTGCCAGCAGTTTTAGAGGGACTAACTATGGCTACACCTTC. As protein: CASSFRGTNYGYTF.

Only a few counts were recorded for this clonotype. DNA of the CDR3: TGTGCCAGCAGTTATCACTATGGCTACACCTTC. Its protein product is CASSYHYGYTF. This rearrangement joins TRBV12-3 or TRBV12-4 to TRBJ1-2; unclear D gene. The CDR3 loop spans 11 amino acids. Trimming took 4 bases from V and 3 from J, leaving 3 bases between them.

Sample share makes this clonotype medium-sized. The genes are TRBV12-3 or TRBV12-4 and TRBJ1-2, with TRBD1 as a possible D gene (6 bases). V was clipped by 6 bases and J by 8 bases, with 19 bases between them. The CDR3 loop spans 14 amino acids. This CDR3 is CASRYRTGFYGYTF. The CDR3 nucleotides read TGTGCCAGCAGATATCGAACAGGGTTTTACGGCTACACCTTC.

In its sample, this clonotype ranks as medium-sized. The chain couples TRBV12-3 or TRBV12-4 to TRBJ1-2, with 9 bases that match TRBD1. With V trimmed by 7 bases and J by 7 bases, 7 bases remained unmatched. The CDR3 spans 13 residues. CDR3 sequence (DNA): TGTGCCAGCACCGGGGACAGGGAGGGTGGCTACACCTTC. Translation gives CASTGDREGGYTF.

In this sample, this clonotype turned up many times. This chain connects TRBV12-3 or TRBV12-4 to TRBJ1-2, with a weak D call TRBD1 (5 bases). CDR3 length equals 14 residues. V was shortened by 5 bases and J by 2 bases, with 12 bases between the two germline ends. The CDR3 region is CASSQTGANYGYTF. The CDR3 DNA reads TGTGCCAGCAGTCAAACCGGGGCCAACTATGGCTACACCTTC.

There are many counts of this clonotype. This CDR3 is CASSLAASGYTF. DNA of the CDR3: TGTGCCAGCAGTTTAGCAGCGAGTGGCTACACCTTC. The genes are TRBV12-3 or TRBV12-4 and TRBJ1-2; D not certain. V gave up 0 bases and J gave up 7 bases, with 6 bases separating them. The length of the CDR3 is 12 residues.

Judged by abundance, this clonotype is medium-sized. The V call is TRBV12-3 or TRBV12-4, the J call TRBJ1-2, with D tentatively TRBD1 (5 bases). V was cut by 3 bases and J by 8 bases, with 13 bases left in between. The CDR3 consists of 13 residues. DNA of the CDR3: TGTGCCAGCAGTTTTATTAGGGGTTTGGGCTACACCTTC. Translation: CASSFIRGLGYTF.

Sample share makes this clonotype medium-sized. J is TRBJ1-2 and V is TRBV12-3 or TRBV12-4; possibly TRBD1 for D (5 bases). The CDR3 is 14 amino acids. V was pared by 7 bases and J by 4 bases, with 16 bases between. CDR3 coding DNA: TGTGCCAGCACATCAGGGAGTGTTGGCTATGGCTACACCTTC. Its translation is CASTSGSVGYGYTF.

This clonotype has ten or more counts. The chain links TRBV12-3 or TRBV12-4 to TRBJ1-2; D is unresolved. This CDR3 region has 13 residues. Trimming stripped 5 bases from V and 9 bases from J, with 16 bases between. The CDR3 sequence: CASSLGGYYRYTF. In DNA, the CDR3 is TGTGCCAGCAGTCTGGGAGGATATTATCGCTACACCTTC.

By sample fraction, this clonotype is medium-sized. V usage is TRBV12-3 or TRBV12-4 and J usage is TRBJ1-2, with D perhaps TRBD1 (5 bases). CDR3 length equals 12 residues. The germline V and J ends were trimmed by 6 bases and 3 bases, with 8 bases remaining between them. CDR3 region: CASRQGYYGYTF. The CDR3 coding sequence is TGTGCCAGCAGGCAGGGTTACTATGGCTACACCTTC.

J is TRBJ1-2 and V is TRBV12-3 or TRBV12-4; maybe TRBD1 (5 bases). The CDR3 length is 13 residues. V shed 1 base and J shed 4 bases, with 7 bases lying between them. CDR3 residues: CASSLVRGYGYTF. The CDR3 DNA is TGTGCCAGCAGTTTAGTGAGGGGCTATGGCTACACCTTC.

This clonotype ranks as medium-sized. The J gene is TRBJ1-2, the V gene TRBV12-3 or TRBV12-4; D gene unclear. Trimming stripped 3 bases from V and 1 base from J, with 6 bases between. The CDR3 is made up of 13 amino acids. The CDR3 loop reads CASSLSNNYGYTF. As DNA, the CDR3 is TGTGCCAGCAGTTTGAGCAATAACTATGGCTACACCTTC.

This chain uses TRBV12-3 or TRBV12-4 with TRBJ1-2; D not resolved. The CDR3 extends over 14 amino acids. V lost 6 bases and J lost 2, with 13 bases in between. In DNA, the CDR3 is TGTGCCAGCAGCACCCAGACACTGAACTATGGCTACACCTTC. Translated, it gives CASSTQTLNYGYTF.

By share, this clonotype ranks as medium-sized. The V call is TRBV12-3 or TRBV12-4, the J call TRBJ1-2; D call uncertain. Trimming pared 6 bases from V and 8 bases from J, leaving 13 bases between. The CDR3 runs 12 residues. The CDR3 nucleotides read TGTGCCAGCAGAAGTCGCTGGAAGGGCTACACCTTC. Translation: CASRSRWKGYTF.

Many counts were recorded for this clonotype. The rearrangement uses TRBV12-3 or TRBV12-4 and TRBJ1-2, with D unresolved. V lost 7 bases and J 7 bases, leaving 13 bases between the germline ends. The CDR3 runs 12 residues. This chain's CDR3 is CASNQDLSGYTF. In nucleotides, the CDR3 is TGTGCCAGCAACCAGGACCTCTCTGGCTACACCTTC.

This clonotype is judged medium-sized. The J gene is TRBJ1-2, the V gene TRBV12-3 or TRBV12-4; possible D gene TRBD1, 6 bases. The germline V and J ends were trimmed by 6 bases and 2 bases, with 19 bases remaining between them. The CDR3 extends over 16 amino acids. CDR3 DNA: TGTGCCAGCAGACCCGGCGACAGGAAGACCAACTATGGCTACACCTTC. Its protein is CASRPGDRKTNYGYTF.

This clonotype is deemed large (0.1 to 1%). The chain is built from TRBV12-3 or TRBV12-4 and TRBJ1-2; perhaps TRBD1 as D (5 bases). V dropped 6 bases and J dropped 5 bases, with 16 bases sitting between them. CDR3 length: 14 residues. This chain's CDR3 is CASRDTGLVYGYTF. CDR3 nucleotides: TGTGCCAGCAGGGATACGGGACTGGTATATGGCTACACCTTC.

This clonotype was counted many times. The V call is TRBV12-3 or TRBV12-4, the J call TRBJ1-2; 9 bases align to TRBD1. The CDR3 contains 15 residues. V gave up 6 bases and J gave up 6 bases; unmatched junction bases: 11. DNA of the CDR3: TGTGCCAGCAGGGGTCCCGGGACAGGGTTTAATGGCTACACCTTC. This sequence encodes CASRGPGTGFNGYTF.

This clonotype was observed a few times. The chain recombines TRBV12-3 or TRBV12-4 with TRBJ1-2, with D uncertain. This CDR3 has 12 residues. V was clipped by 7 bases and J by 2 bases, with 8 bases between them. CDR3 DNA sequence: TGTGCCAGCATTACTGTGAACTATGGCTACACCTTC. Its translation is CASITVNYGYTF.

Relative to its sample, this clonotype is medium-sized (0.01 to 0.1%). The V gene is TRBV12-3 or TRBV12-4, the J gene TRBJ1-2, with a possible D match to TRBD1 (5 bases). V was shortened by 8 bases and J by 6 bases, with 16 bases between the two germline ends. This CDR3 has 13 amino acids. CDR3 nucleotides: TGTGCCAGCCGCCCAACTGGGGCGCATGGCTACACCTTC. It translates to CASRPTGAHGYTF.

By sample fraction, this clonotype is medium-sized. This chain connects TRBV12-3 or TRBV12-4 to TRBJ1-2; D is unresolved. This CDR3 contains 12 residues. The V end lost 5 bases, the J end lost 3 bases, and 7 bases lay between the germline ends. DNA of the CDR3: TGTGCCAGCAGTCCGGACTACTATGGCTACACCTTC. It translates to CASSPDYYGYTF.

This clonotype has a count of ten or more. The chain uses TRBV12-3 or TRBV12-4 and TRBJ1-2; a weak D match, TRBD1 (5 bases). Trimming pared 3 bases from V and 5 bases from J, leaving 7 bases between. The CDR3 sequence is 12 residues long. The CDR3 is CASSFGAYGYTF. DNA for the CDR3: TGTGCCAGCAGTTTTGGGGCTTATGGCTACACCTTC.

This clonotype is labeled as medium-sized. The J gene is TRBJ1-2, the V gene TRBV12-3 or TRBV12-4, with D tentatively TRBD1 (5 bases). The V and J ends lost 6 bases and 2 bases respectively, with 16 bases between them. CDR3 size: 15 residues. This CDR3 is CASSTTTGINYGYTF. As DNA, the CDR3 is TGTGCCAGCAGCACCACAACAGGAATCAACTATGGCTACACCTTC.